The 2 T cell receptor beta chains below come from one sample, sequenced in a study of CD8 T cells in Susac syndrome. RNA, at roughly 0.5 to 1 ug, was reverse transcribed with random hexamers. TCRdb re-analysed the immunoSEQ multiplex PCR reads in MiXCR, keeping a single row per CDR3 protein. The sample lists about 190,000 distinct CDR3 sequences, 85% to 95% seen once, with about 0.15% in the top ten. The specimen was CD8+ T cells from PBMCs. These receptors were taken from a human donor with Susac syndrome.

The chain uses TRBV7-8 and TRBJ2-1; 8 positions match TRBD2. The CDR3 is 19 amino acids. Unmatched junction bases numbered 13, after V lost 3 bases and J lost 0 bases. The V gene's germline CDR1 is SGHVS and CDR2 FQNEAQ. The CDR3 nucleotides are TGTGCCAGCAGCTTTTTCGGCGGGGCTAGCGGGTCCTCCTACAATGAGCAGTTCTTC. It specifies CASSFFGGASGSSYNEQFF.

The J gene is TRBJ1-2, the V gene TRBV29-1; 7 bases are a match to TRBD1. Germline CDR1 reads SQVTM; CDR2 reads ANQGSEA. V shed 0 bases and J 4 bases; nucleotides not matched to a gene: 14. CDR3 length equals 17 residues. Here the CDR3 reads CSVEDKLRTGLIYGYTF. CDR3 sequence (DNA): TGCAGCGTTGAAGATAAGTTACGGACAGGCCTTATCTATGGCTACACCTTC.